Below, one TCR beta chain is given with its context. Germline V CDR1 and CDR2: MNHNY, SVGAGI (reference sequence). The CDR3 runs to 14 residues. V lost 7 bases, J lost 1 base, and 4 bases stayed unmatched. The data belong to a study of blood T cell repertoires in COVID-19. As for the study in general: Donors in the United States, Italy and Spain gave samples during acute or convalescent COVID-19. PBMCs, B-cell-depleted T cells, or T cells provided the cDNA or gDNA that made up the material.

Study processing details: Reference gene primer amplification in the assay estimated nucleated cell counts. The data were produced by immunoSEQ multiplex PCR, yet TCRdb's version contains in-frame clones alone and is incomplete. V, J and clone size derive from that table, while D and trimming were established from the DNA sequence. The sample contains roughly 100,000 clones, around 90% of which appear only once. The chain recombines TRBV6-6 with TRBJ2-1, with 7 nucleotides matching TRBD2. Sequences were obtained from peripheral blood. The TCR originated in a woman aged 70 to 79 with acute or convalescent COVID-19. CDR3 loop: CASTHGGSYNEQFF. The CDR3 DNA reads TGTGCCAGCACCCACGGGGGGTCCTACAATGAGCAGTTCTTC.